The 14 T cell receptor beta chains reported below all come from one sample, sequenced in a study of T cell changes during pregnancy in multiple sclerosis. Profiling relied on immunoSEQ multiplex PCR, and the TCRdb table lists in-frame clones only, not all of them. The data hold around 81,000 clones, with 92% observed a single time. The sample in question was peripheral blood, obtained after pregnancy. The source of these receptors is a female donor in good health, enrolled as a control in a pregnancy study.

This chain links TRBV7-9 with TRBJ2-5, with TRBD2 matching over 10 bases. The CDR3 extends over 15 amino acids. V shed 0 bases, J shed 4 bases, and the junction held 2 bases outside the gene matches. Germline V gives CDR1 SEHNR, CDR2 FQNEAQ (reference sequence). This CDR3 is CASSLAAGGGETQYF. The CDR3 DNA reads TGTGCCAGCAGCTTAGCAGCGGGGGGGGGAGAGACCCAGTACTTC.

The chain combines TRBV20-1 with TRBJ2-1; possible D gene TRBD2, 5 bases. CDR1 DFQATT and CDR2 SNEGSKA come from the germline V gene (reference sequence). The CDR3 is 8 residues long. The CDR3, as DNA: TGCAGCCCGGACTTGCGGTTCTTC. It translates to CSPDLRFF.

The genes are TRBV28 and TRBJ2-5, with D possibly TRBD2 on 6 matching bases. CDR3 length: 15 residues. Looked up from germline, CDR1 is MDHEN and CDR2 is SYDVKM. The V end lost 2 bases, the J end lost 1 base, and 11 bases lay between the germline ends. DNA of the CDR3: TGTGCCAGCAGTTTAGGAGGGAGTTCCCAAGAGACCCAGTACTTC. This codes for CASSLGGSSQETQYF.

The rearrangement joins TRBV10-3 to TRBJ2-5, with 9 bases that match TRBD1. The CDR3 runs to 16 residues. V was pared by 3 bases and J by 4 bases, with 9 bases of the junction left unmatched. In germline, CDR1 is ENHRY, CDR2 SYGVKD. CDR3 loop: CAISETTGQGPETQYF. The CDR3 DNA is TGTGCCATCAGTGAAACTACGGGACAGGGTCCAGAGACCCAGTACTTC.

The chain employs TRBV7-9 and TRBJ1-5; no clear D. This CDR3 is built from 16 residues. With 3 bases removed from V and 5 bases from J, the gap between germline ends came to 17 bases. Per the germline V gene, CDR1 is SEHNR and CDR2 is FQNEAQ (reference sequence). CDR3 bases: TGTGCCAGCAGCTTCGGCACCTCAAGGAGCGATCAGCCCCAGCATTTT. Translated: CASSFGTSRSDQPQHF.

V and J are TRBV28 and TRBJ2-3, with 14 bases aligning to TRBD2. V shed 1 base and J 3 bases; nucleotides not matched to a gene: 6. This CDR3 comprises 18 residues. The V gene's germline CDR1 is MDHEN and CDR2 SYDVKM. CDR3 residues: CASSLSGLAGGSTDTQYF. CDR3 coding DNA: TGTGCCAGCAGTTTATCAGGACTAGCGGGAGGATCGACAGATACGCAGTATTTT.

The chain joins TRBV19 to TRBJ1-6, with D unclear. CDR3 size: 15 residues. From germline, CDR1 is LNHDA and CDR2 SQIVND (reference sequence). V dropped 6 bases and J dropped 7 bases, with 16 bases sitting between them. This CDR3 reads CASSPRVLSNSPLHF. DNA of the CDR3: TGTGCCAGTAGCCCCCGAGTACTGTCGAATTCACCCCTCCACTTT.

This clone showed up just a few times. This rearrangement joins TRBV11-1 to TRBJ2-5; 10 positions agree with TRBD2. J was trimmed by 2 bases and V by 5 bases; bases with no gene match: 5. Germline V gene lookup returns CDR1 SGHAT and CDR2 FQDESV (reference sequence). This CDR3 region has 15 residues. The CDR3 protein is CASSPRTSGQETQYF. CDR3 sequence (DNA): TGTGCCAGCAGCCCCCGGACTAGCGGACAAGAGACCCAGTACTTC.

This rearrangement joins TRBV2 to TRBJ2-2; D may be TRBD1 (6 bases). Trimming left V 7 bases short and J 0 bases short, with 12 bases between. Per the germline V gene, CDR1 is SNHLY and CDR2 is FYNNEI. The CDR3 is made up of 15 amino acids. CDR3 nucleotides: TGTGCCAGCATGTTACAGGGCCCGAACACCGGGGAGCTGTTTTTT. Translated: CASMLQGPNTGELFF. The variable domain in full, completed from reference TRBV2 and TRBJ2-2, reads EPEVTQTPSHQVTQMGQEVILRCVPISNHLYFYWYRQILGQKVEFLVSFYNNEISEKSEIFDDQFSVERPDGSNFTLKIRSTKLEDSAMYFCASMLQGPNTGELFFGEGSRLTVL.

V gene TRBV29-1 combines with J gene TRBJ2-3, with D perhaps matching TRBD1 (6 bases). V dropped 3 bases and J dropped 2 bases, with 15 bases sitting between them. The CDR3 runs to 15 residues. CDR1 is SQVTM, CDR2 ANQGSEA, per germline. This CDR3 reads CSVEGPGDLTDTQYF. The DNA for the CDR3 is TGCAGCGTTGAGGGCCCAGGGGACCTCACAGATACGCAGTATTTT.

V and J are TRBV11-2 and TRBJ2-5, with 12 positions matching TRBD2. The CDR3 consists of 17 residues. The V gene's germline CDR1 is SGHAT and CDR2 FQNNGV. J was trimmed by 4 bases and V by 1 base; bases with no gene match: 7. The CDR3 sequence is CASSLGTSGKYGETQYF. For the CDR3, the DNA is TGTGCCAGCAGCTTAGGGACTAGCGGGAAATATGGAGAGACCCAGTACTTC.

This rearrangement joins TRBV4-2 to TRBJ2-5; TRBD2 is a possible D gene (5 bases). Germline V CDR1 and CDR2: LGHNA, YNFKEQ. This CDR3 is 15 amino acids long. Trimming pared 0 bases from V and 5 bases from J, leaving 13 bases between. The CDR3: CASSQDRGSAETQYF. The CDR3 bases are TGTGCCAGCAGCCAAGATCGGGGTAGCGCCGAGACCCAGTACTTC.

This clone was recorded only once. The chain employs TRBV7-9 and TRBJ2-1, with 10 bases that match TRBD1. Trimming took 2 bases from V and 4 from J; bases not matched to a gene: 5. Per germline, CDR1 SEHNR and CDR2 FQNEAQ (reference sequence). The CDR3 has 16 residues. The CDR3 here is CASSLLPGQGYNEQFF. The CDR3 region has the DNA TGTGCCAGCAGCTTACTTCCGGGACAGGGGTACAATGAGCAGTTCTTC.

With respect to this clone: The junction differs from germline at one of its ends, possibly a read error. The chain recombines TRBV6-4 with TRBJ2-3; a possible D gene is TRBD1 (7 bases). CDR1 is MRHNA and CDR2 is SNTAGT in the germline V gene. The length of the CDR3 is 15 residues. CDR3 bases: TGTGCCAGCAGCCTCACTCAGGGGGGCACAAATACGCAGTATTTT. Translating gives CASSLTQGGTNTQYF.